This TCR beta chain was obtained from a study of T cell responses to AZD1222 COVID-19 vaccine. Sequencing was performed with immunoSEQ multiplex PCR; in TCRdb, only in-frame clones are kept and a portion is missing. The data contain 150,000 to 200,000 clones, around 88% of them seen just once; the ten biggest clones take up around a tenth. The V and J ends lost 3 bases and 3 bases respectively, with 9 bases between them. Germline values: CDR1 LNHDA, CDR2 SQIVND (reference sequence). CDR3 length: 14 amino acids. Findings and caveats of the study: After the peak T cell response, and only then, were repertoires sampled. The sample set comprised mostly white British donors with more females, and clonal diversity was possibly underestimated. Seropositive AZD1222 recipients at baseline numbered only 5 or 6.

Note on this clone: Its target is unknown.

The rearrangement joins TRBV19 to TRBJ1-3; D not certain. The sequence was collected from an adult who received the AZD1222 COVID-19 vaccine. The sequenced sample was peripheral blood, obtained 28 days after the second AZD1222 dose. CDR3 coding DNA: TGTGCCAGTAGTATCTCCGGAATTGGAAACACCATATATTTT. Translated, it gives CASSISGIGNTIYF.